This entry features one T cell receptor beta chain sequence. Its antigen is not identified. This entry comes from a study of cytotoxic CD8 clonotypes in ibrutinib-treated CLL. On the study more broadly: The response samples were taken once patients had been treated for a median of 12 months, range 6 to 36. Study-level points and caveats: With treatment, public clonotypes, which were uncommon, either contracted or remained stable. At ibrutinib response, clonality increased, and at progression it declined back toward baseline. While tracking circulating CD8+ T-cell counts, baseline clonality exceeded that of age-matched healthy donors.

Clones were sequenced by immunoSEQ multiplex PCR, and TCRdb holds only the in-frame ones, with some missing. Of roughly 150,000 clones listed, about 88% are singletons. This TCR was recovered from a human donor with chronic lymphocytic leukemia. This specimen was PBMCs, taken at disease progression, from a patient treated with ibrutinib.

For the CDR3, the DNA is TGTGCCAGCAGTCGTTGGGTATCTGGGGCCAACGTCCTGACTTTC. Translating gives CASSRWVSGANVLTF. The rearrangement joins TRBV6-5 to TRBJ2-6, with D uncertain. This CDR3 has 15 residues. V dropped 5 bases and J dropped 1 base, with 9 bases sitting between them. CDR1 and CDR2 (germline): MNHEY, SVGAGI.